What follows are 9 T cell receptor beta chains derived from one specimen sequenced in a study of CD8 T cells in ankylosing spondylitis. TCRdb reprocessed the 5' RACE reads with MiXCR, giving one entry per CDR3 protein. The sample gives 210,000 or so distinct CDR3 sequences, more than 25% of which show up once; approximately 6.6% is in the top ten. Sequenced input: blood, either unsorted or a sorted T cell fraction (not recorded which). The receptors were sampled from a male donor with ankylosing spondylitis or in good health (not recorded which).

The rearrangement links TRBV12-3 or TRBV12-4 to TRBJ2-3; D tentatively fits TRBD1 or TRBD2 (5 bases each). CDR3 length: 14 residues. V lost 4 bases and J lost 7, with 15 bases in between. CDR3 amino acids: CASSSGTPGNTQYF. In nucleotides, the CDR3 is TGTGCCAGCAGTTCCGGGACCCCAGGCAATACGCAGTATTTT.

This clonotype was observed many times. The rearrangement joins TRBV11-1 to TRBJ2-3; TRBD2 matches 10 bases. CDR3 length equals 16 residues. V dropped 5 bases and J dropped 3; count of bases not matched to a gene: 8. In germline, CDR1 is SGHAT, CDR2 FQDESV (reference sequence). DNA of the CDR3: TGTGCCAGCAGCGAACTAGCGGGAAGCAGAACAGATACGCAGTATTTT. Protein product: CASSELAGSRTDTQYF.

The sample holds many counts of this clonotype. V is TRBV11-2 and J is TRBJ2-5, with TRBD1 identical over 9 bases. The germline CDR1 and CDR2 sequences are SGHAT and FQNNGV. Unmatched junction bases numbered 15, after V lost 3 bases and J lost 4 bases. The CDR3 is 18 residues long. In nucleotides, the CDR3 is TGTGCCAGCAGCTTTATAAAAGGGGGACAGGGTCTGTTAGAGACCCAGTACTTC. Translating it yields CASSFIKGGQGLLETQYF.

This clonotype was counted a few times. V gene TRBV5-1 combines with J gene TRBJ2-7; 11 bases line up with TRBD2. V shed 0 bases, J shed 6 bases, and the junction held 2 bases outside the gene matches. Germline CDR1 and CDR2: SGHRS and YFSETQ. The CDR3 runs 14 residues. In nucleotides, the CDR3 is TGCGCCAGCAGCTTGGCTCTAGCGGGAGGCGAGCAGTACTTC. Translation gives CASSLALAGGEQYF.

This clonotype has at least ten counts. V and J are TRBV25-1 and TRBJ1-2; perhaps TRBD1 as D (6 bases). From germline, CDR1 is MGHDK and CDR2 SYGVNS. The CDR3 has 16 residues. V was shortened by 5 bases and J by 2 bases, with 18 bases between the two germline ends. The CDR3 coding sequence is TGTGCCAGCAGTTCCGAACCAGGGGCGGGCAACTATGGCTACACCTTC. This codes for CASSSEPGAGNYGYTF.

This clonotype appeared many times. This sequence joins TRBV7-3 and TRBJ2-7, with 8 bases that match TRBD2. Losses at the gene ends were 2 bases for V and 4 bases for J; bases not matched to a gene: 4. The germline CDR1 and CDR2 sequences are SGHTA and FQGTGA. The CDR3 has 14 amino acids. CDR3 sequence reads: CASSLGRGGYEQYF. For the CDR3, the DNA is TGTGCCAGCAGCTTAGGACGGGGGGGATACGAGCAGTACTTC.

In this sample, this clonotype turned up many times. J is TRBJ1-5 and V is TRBV9; TRBD1 is a possible D gene (6 bases). Germline V lookup: CDR1 SGDLS, CDR2 YYNGEE. Trimming removed 3 bases at V and 4 bases at J, with 14 bases between. The CDR3 is 15 residues long. In DNA form, the CDR3 reads TGTGCCAGCAGCGCTGGGGGCTTTGGGAATCAGCCCCAGCATTTT. This gives the protein CASSAGGFGNQPQHF.

V is TRBV29-1 and J is TRBJ2-4; possibly TRBD1 for D (6 bases). Germline V gene lookup returns CDR1 SQVTM and CDR2 ANQGSEA. The CDR3 contains 15 residues. The germline V and J ends were trimmed by 3 bases and 4 bases, with 16 bases remaining between them. Written as DNA, the CDR3 is TGCAGCGTTGATTTTACAGGGCGGTCGAAAAACATTCAGTACTTC. This gives the protein CSVDFTGRSKNIQYF.

The table lists this clonotype with a few counts. This CDR3 is CASSYLRGGGFSGNTIYF. Written as DNA, the CDR3 is TGTGCCAGCAGTTACCTCAGGGGAGGGGGCTTCTCAGGAAACACCATATATTTT. This chain joins TRBV6-5 and TRBJ1-3; the match to TRBD1 covers 7 bases. CDR1 is MNHEY and CDR2 is SVGAGI in the germline V gene. V shed 2 bases and J 4 bases; nucleotides not matched to a gene: 14. There are 18 residues in the CDR3.